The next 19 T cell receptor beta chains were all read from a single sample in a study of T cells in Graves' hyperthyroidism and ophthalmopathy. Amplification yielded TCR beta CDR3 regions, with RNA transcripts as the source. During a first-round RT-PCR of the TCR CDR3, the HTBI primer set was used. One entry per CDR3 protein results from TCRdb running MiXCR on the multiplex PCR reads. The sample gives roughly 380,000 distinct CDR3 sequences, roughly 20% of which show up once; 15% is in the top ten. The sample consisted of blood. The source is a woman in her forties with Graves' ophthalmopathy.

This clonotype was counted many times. CDR3 nucleotides: TGTGCCAGCAGTTATTTTGGGGGGCGAGGCCGGAGTCGCTACGAGCAGTACTTC. Protein: CASSYFGGRGRSRYEQYF. J is TRBJ2-7 and V is TRBV6-9; D may match TRBD1 or TRBD2 (6 bases each). The CDR3 length is 18 residues. CDR1 MNHGY and CDR2 SVAAGI come from the germline V gene. V lost 1 base and J lost 3, with 22 bases in between.

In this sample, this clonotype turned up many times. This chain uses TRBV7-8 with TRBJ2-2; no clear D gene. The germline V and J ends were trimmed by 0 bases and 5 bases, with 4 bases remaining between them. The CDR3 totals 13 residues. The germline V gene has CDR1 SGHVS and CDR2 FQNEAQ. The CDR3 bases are TGTGCCAGCAGCTTAGCCCCGACCGGGGAGCTGTTTTTT. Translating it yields CASSLAPTGELFF.

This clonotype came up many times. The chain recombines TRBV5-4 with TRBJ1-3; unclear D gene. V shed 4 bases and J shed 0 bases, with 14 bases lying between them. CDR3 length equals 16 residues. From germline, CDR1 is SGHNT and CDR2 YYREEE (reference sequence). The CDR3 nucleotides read TGTGCCAGCAGCGCTGACCTAATTAGCTCTGGAAACACCATATATTTT. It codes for CASSADLISSGNTIYF.

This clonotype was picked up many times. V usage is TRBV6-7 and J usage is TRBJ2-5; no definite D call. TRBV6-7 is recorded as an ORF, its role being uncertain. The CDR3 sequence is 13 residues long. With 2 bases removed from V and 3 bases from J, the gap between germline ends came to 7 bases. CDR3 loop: CASSYATEETQYF. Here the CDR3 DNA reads TGTGCCAGCAGTTACGCCACAGAAGAGACCCAGTACTTC.

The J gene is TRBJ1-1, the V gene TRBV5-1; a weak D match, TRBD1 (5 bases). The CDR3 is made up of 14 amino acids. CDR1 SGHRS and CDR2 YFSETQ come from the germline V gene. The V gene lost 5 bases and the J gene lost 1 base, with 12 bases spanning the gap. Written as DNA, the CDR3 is TGCGCCAGCAGGCCTCGTGACAGGAACACTGAAGCTTTCTTT. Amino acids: CASRPRDRNTEAFF.

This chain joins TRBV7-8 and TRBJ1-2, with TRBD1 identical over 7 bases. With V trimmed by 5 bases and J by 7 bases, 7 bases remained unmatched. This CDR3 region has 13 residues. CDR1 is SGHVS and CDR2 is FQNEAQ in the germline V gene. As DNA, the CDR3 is TGTGCCAGCAGCGTAGAACAGGGGAGTGGCTACACCTTC. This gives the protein CASSVEQGSGYTF.

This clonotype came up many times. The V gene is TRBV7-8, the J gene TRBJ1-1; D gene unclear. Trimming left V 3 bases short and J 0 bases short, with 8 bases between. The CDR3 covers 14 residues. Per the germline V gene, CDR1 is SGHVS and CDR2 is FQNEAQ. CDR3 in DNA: TGTGCCAGCAGCTTCAGACCCGTGAACACTGAAGCTTTCTTT. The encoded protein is CASSFRPVNTEAFF.

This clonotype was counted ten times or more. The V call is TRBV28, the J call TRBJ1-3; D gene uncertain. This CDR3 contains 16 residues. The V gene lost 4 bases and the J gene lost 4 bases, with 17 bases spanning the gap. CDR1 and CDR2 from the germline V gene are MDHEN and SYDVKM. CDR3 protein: CASSSNTGSYGNTIYF. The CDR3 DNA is TGTGCCAGCAGTTCGAACACGGGTAGTTACGGAAACACCATATATTTT.

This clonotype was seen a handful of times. The chain's CDR3 is CASSDQGRAYEQYF. The CDR3 DNA reads as TGTGCCAGCTCCGATCAGGGGCGTGCCTACGAGCAGTACTTC. The chain combines TRBV18 with TRBJ2-7, with D perhaps TRBD1 (6 bases). Trimming stripped 6 bases from V and 2 bases from J, with 14 bases between. The CDR3 loop spans 14 amino acids. Germline CDR1 is KGHSH and CDR2 is LQKENI.

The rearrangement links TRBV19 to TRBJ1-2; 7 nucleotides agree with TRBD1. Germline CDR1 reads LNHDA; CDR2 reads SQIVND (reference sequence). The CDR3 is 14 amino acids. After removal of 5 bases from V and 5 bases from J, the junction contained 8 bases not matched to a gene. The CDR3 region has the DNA TGTGCCAGTAGTGCAGGGGGACTCGATTATGGCTACACCTTC. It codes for CASSAGGLDYGYTF.

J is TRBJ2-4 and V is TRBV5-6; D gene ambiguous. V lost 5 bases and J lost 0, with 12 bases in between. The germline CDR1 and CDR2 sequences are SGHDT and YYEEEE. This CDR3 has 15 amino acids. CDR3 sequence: CASRVRGTAKNIQYF. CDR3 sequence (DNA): TGTGCCAGCAGGGTTAGAGGCACAGCCAAAAACATTCAGTACTTC.

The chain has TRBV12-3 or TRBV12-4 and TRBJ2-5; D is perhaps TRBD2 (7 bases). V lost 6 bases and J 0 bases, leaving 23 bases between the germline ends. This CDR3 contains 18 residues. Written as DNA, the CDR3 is TGTGCCAGCAGAGTCACAGGCATGGGAGGGGGGCACCAAGAGACCCAGTACTTC. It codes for CASRVTGMGGGHQETQYF.

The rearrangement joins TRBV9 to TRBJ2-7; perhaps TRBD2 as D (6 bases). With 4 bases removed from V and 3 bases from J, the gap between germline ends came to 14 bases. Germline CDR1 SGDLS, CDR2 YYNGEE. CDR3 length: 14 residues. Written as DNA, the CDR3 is TGTGCCAGCAGCTCGCGTCCGGGAGACTACGAGCAGTACTTC. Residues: CASSSRPGDYEQYF.

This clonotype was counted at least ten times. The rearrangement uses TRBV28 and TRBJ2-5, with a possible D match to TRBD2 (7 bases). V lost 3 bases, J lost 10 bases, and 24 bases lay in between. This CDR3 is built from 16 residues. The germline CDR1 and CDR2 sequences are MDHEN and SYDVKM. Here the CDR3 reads CASSLGGATTREGQYF. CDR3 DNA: TGTGCCAGCAGTTTGGGGGGGGCCACCACAAGGGAGGGCCAGTACTTC.

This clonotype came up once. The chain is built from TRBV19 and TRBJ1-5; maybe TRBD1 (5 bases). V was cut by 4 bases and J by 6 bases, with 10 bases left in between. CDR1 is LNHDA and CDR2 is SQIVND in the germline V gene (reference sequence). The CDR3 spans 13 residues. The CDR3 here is CASSRSGPQPQHF. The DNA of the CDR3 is TGTGCCAGTAGTAGGTCAGGGCCTCAGCCCCAGCATTTT.

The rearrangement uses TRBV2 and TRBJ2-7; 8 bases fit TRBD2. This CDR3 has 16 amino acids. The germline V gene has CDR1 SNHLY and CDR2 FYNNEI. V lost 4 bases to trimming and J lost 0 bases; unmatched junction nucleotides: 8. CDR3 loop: CASSGGLAGYSYEQYF. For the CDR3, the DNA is TGTGCCAGCAGTGGTGGTCTAGCGGGTTACTCCTACGAGCAGTACTTC.

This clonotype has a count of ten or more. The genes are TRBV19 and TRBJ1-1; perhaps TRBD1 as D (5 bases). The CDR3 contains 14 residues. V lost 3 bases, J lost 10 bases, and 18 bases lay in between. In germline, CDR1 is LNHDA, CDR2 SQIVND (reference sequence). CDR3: CASSILRGGQGAFF. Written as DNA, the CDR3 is TGTGCCAGTAGTATCCTCCGGGGCGGTCAGGGAGCTTTCTTT. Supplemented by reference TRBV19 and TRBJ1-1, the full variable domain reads DGGITQSPKYLFRKEGQNVTLSCEQNLNHDAMYWYRQDPGQGLRLIYYSQIVNDFQKGDIAEGYSVSREKKESFPLTVTSAQKNPTAFYLCASSILRGGQGAFFGQGTRLTVV.

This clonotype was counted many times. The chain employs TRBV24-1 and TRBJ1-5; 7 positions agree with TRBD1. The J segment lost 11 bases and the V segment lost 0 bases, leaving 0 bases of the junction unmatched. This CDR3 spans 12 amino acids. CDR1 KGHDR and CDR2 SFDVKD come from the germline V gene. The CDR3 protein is CATSDLTGAQHF. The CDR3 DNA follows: TGTGCCACCAGTGATTTGACAGGGGCCCAGCATTTT.

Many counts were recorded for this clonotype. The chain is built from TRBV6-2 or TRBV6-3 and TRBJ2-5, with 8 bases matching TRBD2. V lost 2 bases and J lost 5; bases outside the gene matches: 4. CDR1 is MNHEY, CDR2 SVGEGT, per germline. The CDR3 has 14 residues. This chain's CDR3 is CASSYTAGVETQYF. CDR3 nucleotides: TGTGCCAGCAGTTACACAGCGGGAGTGGAGACCCAGTACTTC.